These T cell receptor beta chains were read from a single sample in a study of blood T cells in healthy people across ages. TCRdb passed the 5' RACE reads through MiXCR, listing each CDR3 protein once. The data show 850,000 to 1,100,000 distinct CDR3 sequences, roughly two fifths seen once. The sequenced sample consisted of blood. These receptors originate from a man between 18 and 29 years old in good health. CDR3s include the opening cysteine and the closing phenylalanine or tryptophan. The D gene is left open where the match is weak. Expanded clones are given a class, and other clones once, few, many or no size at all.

CDR3 protein: CASSYAGAVNSPLHF
CDR3 DNA: TGTGCCAGCAGTTACGCCGGAGCCGTAAATTCACCCCTCCACTTT
D gene: .
J gene: TRBJ1-6
clone size: .
V gene: TRBV6-5

CDR3 protein: CASSYRPTNGADTQYF
CDR3 DNA: TGTGCCAGCAGCTACCGACCCACTAACGGGGCAGATACGCAGTATTTT
D gene: .
J gene: TRBJ2-3
clone size: few
V gene: TRBV7-3

CDR3 protein: CASIEARTGGIQYF
CDR3 DNA: TGTGCCAGCATCGAGGCTAGGACTGGGGGCATTCAGTACTTC
D gene: .
J gene: TRBJ2-4
clone size: .
V gene: TRBV7-2

CDR3 protein: CASGTGTGGFNFNEQYF
CDR3 DNA: TGTGCTAGTGGAACCGGGACAGGGGGCTTTAATTTTAATGAGCAGTACTTC
D gene: TRBD1
J gene: TRBJ2-7
clone size: .
V gene: TRBV12-5

CDR3 protein: CATGPSNEKLFF
CDR3 DNA: TGTGCCACGGGACCGTCGAATGAAAAACTGTTTTTT
D gene: .
J gene: TRBJ1-4
clone size: once
V gene: TRBV6-6

CDR3 protein: CASSQRTTDTQYF
CDR3 DNA: TGTGCCAGCAGCCAACGGACAACGGATACGCAGTATTTT
D gene: .
J gene: TRBJ2-3
clone size: .
V gene: TRBV14

CDR3 protein: CSAFRPGQGNYGYTF
CDR3 DNA: TGCAGTGCTTTTAGACCGGGACAGGGGAACTATGGCTACACCTTC
D gene: TRBD1
J gene: TRBJ1-2
clone size: many
V gene: TRBV20-1

CDR3 protein: CASLGRRAATYEQYF
CDR3 DNA: TGTGCCAGCTTGGGCCGTAGGGCCGCTACCTACGAGCAGTACTTC
D gene: .
J gene: TRBJ2-7
clone size: .
V gene: TRBV6-2/TRBV6-3

CDR3 protein: CASTLQTGTAYEQYF
CDR3 DNA: TGCGCCAGCACCTTACAGACAGGGACTGCCTACGAGCAGTACTTC
D gene: .
J gene: TRBJ2-7
clone size: .
V gene: TRBV5-1

CDR3 protein: CASSSPRRGDNYGYTF
CDR3 DNA: TGTGCCAGCAGCTCCCCACGGAGGGGGGATAACTATGGCTACACCTTC
D gene: .
J gene: TRBJ1-2
clone size: .
V gene: TRBV7-2

CDR3 protein: CSARDGGPGTEAFF
CDR3 DNA: TGCAGTGCTAGAGATGGGGGGCCCGGCACTGAAGCTTTCTTT
D gene: .
J gene: TRBJ1-1
clone size: .
V gene: TRBV20-1

CDR3 protein: CASNLNQAGIPEAFF
CDR3 DNA: TGTGCCAGCAATCTTAACCAGGCAGGGATCCCTGAAGCTTTCTTT
D gene: .
J gene: TRBJ1-1
clone size: once
V gene: TRBV7-9

CDR3 protein: CASSLSGGGLKTDTQYF
CDR3 DNA: TGTGCCAGCAGCTTATCGGGCGGGGGACTAAAAACAGATACGCAGTATTTT
D gene: TRBD2
J gene: TRBJ2-3
clone size: .
V gene: TRBV7-6

CDR3 protein: CSAGRTGLGNQPQHF
CDR3 DNA: TGCAGTGCGGGACGGACAGGGCTGGGCAATCAGCCCCAGCATTTT
D gene: TRBD1
J gene: TRBJ1-5
clone size: few
V gene: TRBV20-1

CDR3 protein: CASRGTETYEQYF
CDR3 DNA: TGTGCCAGCAGAGGGACGGAAACCTACGAGCAGTACTTC
D gene: .
J gene: TRBJ2-7
clone size: .
V gene: TRBV2

CDR3 protein: CASSQDGNEQFF
CDR3 DNA: TGCGCCAGCAGCCAAGATGGGAATGAGCAGTTCTTC
D gene: .
J gene: TRBJ2-1
clone size: many
V gene: TRBV4-1

CDR3 protein: CASSYASGAPDTQYF
CDR3 DNA: TGTGCCAGCAGTTACGCTAGCGGGGCCCCAGATACGCAGTATTTT
D gene: TRBD2
J gene: TRBJ2-3
clone size: few
V gene: TRBV6-6

CDR3 protein: CASSSSGAEGNIQYF
CDR3 DNA: TGTGCCAGCAGTTCTTCCGGGGCCGAGGGAAACATTCAGTACTTC
D gene: .
J gene: TRBJ2-4
clone size: many
V gene: TRBV12-3/TRBV12-4

CDR3 protein: CSARPNRGADTEAFF
CDR3 DNA: TGCAGTGCTAGACCCAACCGGGGGGCCGACACTGAAGCTTTCTTT
D gene: .
J gene: TRBJ1-1
clone size: few
V gene: TRBV20-1

CDR3 protein: CASSLSQSFYGYTF
CDR3 DNA: TGTGCCAGCAGTTTATCACAGTCGTTCTATGGCTACACCTTC
D gene: .
J gene: TRBJ1-2
clone size: few
V gene: TRBV27

CDR3 protein: CASSSGQASWADTQYF
CDR3 DNA: TGTGCCAGCAGCTCGGGACAGGCCAGTTGGGCAGATACGCAGTATTTT
D gene: TRBD1
J gene: TRBJ2-3
clone size: few
V gene: TRBV7-8

CDR3 protein: CASSMTNRDSDGYTF
CDR3 DNA: TGTGCCAGCAGCATGACGAACAGGGATTCGGATGGCTACACCTTC
D gene: .
J gene: TRBJ1-2
clone size: .
V gene: TRBV7-8

CDR3 protein: CASSPSGTRNEKLFF
CDR3 DNA: TGTGCCAGCAGCCCCTCCGGGACAAGGAATGAAAAACTGTTTTTT
D gene: .
J gene: TRBJ1-4
clone size: .
V gene: TRBV7-3

CDR3 protein: CASSLEGQGWYF
CDR3 DNA: TGTGCCAGCAGCTTGGAGGGGCAGGGGTGGTACTTC
D gene: .
J gene: TRBJ2-7
clone size: few
V gene: TRBV5-5

CDR3 protein: CSASPEGENEQFF
CDR3 DNA: TGCAGTGCTAGCCCCGAGGGGGAGAATGAGCAGTTCTTC
D gene: .
J gene: TRBJ2-1
clone size: few
V gene: TRBV20-1

CDR3 protein: CASARTPKNEQFF
CDR3 DNA: TGTGCTAGTGCAAGGACCCCAAAAAATGAGCAGTTCTTC
D gene: .
J gene: TRBJ2-1
clone size: .
V gene: TRBV12-5

CDR3 protein: CASRRLAGGSNTGELFF
CDR3 DNA: TGTGCCAGCAGGCGACTAGCGGGGGGCTCGAACACCGGGGAGCTGTTTTTT
D gene: TRBD2
J gene: TRBJ2-2
clone size: .
V gene: TRBV3-1

CDR3 protein: CSASQGRSQPQHF
CDR3 DNA: TGCAGTGCTAGTCAGGGCCGAAGTCAGCCCCAGCATTTT
D gene: .
J gene: TRBJ1-5
clone size: few
V gene: TRBV20-1

CDR3 protein: CASSVTGRDEQFF
CDR3 DNA: TGTGCCAGCAGCGTAACTGGGAGGGATGAGCAGTTCTTC
D gene: TRBD2
J gene: TRBJ2-1
clone size: .
V gene: TRBV7-3

CDR3 protein: CASSSRDSLTYEQYF
CDR3 DNA: TGTGCCAGCAGCTCACGGGACAGCCTCACCTACGAGCAGTACTTC
D gene: TRBD1
J gene: TRBJ2-7
clone size: few
V gene: TRBV7-2

CDR3 protein: CASDQTSGNFNEQYF
CDR3 DNA: TGTGCCAGCGACCAGACTAGCGGGAATTTCAATGAGCAGTACTTC
D gene: TRBD2
J gene: TRBJ2-5
clone size: .
V gene: TRBV2

CDR3 protein: CASSLGAERYQPQHF
CDR3 DNA: TGTGCCAGCAGCTTAGGGGCAGAAAGGTATCAGCCCCAGCATTTT
D gene: .
J gene: TRBJ1-5
clone size: .
V gene: TRBV7-2

CDR3 protein: CASSLDALAKNIQYF
CDR3 DNA: TGCGCCAGCAGCTTGGATGCCCTAGCCAAAAACATTCAGTACTTC
D gene: .
J gene: TRBJ2-4
clone size: .
V gene: TRBV5-1

CDR3 protein: CSVDSTGENEKLFF
CDR3 DNA: TGCAGCGTTGACTCGACAGGGGAAAATGAAAAACTGTTTTTT
D gene: TRBD1
J gene: TRBJ1-4
clone size: .
V gene: TRBV29-1

CDR3 protein: CASSFVDRPRGYTF
CDR3 DNA: TGTGCCAGCAGCTTCGTGGACAGGCCCCGCGGCTACACCTTC
D gene: TRBD1
J gene: TRBJ1-2
clone size: .
V gene: TRBV7-9

CDR3 protein: CASMRPVTDTQYF
CDR3 DNA: TGTGCCAGCATGCGTCCGGTCACAGATACGCAGTATTTT
D gene: .
J gene: TRBJ2-3
clone size: .
V gene: TRBV28

CDR3 protein: CASSQPPLTGPSYEQYF
CDR3 DNA: TGTGCCAGCAGCCAACCTCCCCTGACAGGACCCTCCTACGAGCAGTACTTC
D gene: .
J gene: TRBJ2-7
clone size: .
V gene: TRBV13

CDR3 protein: CATTQDSRKEDEQFF
CDR3 DNA: TGTGCCACCACTCAGGACTCCCGGAAGGAGGATGAGCAGTTCTTC
D gene: .
J gene: TRBJ2-1
clone size: once
V gene: TRBV24-1

CDR3 protein: CASSLSIYTGELFF
CDR3 DNA: TGCGCCAGCAGTCTGAGTATTTACACCGGGGAGCTGTTTTTT
D gene: .
J gene: TRBJ2-2
clone size: few
V gene: TRBV4-3

CDR3 protein: CASSLGTDIEQFF
CDR3 DNA: TGTGCCAGCAGTTTAGGAACAGATATTGAGCAGTTCTTC
D gene: .
J gene: TRBJ2-1
clone size: .
V gene: TRBV27

CDR3 protein: CASSLDTNGYTF
CDR3 DNA: TGTGCCAGCAGCCTAGACACGAATGGCTACACCTTC
D gene: .
J gene: TRBJ1-2
clone size: .
V gene: TRBV7-9

CDR3 protein: CASSPHAQYTGTQYF
CDR3 DNA: TGTGCCAGCAGCCCCCACGCACAGTACACAGGTACGCAGTATTTT
D gene: .
J gene: TRBJ2-3
clone size: .
V gene: TRBV7-2